This T cell receptor (beta chain) emerged from a study of vaccination effects on CD4 cells after COVID-19. Study overall: Samples gathered post-vaccine arrived a median of 72 days past the second dose.

Subsequent to about 10 days of culture, CD4+ T cells were isolated. Each participant received a vaccine that was either BNT162b2 or mRNA-1273, given as two doses. Here immunoSEQ multiplex PCR was the method, and the copy in TCRdb shows in-frame clones only, minus some. The sample consists of fewer than 35,000 clones, 70% to 75% of them appearing once. Study-wide findings and caveats: There were few convalescent patients in the study and no early post-infection timepoints.

In the case of this clone: Its antigen is still unknown.

Trimming pared 2 bases from V and 9 bases from J, leaving 11 bases between. There are 14 residues in the CDR3. Germline V gene data show CDR1 as SGHTA and CDR2 as FQGNSA. This rearrangement joins TRBV7-2 to TRBJ1-6; D gene unclear. The origin of this receptor is a human donor who received a COVID-19 vaccine. The sequencing used CD4+ T cells from PBMCs cultured without peptide, collected after COVID-19 vaccination. CDR3: CASSLRRELSPLHF. The CDR3 DNA reads TGTGCCAGCAGCTTAAGAAGGGAGCTTTCACCCCTCCACTTT.